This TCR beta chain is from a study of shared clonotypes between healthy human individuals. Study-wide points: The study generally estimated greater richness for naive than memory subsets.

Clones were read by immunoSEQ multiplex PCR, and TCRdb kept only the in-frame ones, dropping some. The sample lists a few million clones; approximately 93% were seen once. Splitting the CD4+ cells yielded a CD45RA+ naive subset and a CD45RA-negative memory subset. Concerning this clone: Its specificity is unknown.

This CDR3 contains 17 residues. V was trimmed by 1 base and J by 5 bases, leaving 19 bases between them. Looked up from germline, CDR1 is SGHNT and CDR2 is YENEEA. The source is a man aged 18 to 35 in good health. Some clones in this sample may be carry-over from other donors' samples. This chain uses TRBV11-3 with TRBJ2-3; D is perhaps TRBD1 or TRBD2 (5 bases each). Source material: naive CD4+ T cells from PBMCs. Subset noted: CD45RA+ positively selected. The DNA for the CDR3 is TGTGCCAGCAGCTTAGGGACGAGGAGTGGGGGTAAAGATACGCAGTATTTT. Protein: CASSLGTRSGGKDTQYF.